This is a list of T cell receptor beta chains from one sample in a study of T cell repertoires in cytomegalovirus infection. MiXCR, run by TCRdb on the reads, gives a single entry per CDR3 protein. Of 100,000 or so distinct CDR3 sequences listed, 20% to 25% were seen once; the top ten hold roughly two fifths. The sample consisted of CD8+ T cells from PBMCs. These TCRs come from a human donor in good health (CMV status not recorded). Some clones in this sample may be carry-over from other donors' samples. Both conserved end residues are part of each CDR3. The D gene is left open where the match is weak. A clone size is listed for some rows: how often the clone was seen (once, few, many), or a class if it is expanded.

v_call	clone_size	j_call	d_call	cdr3_aa	cdr3_nt
TRBV20-1	.	TRBJ2-7	.	CSASDGASYEQYF	TGCAGTGCTAGTGATGGGGCCTCCTACGAGCAGTACTTC
TRBV12-3/TRBV12-4	few	TRBJ1-1	.	CASSRTPQTAFF	TGTGCCAGCAGTCGGACACCCCAAACGGCTTTCTTT
TRBV14	.	TRBJ2-7	TRBD2	CASSQLPSGAYSYEQYF	TGTGCCAGCAGCCAACTCCCTAGCGGGGCGTACTCCTACGAGCAGTACTTC
TRBV6-5	.	TRBJ1-6	.	CASRLGNRSPLHF	TGTGCCAGCAGGCTGGGGAATCGATCACCCCTCCACTTT
TRBV4-3	.	TRBJ1-1	.	CASSQDRWTRSEAFF	TGCGCCAGCAGCCAAGATCGATGGACAAGGAGTGAAGCTTTCTTT
TRBV6-2/TRBV6-3	.	TRBJ2-1	TRBD2	CASSYSGLYNEQFF	TGTGCCAGCAGTTATAGCGGGCTTTACAATGAGCAGTTCTTC
TRBV6-2/TRBV6-3	few	TRBJ1-2	.	CASFDTGATNYGYTF	TGTGCCAGCTTTGATACAGGAGCTACTAACTATGGCTACACCTTC
TRBV10-1	many	TRBJ1-1	.	CASSVGQLGYEAFF	TGCGCCAGCAGTGTAGGGCAGCTGGGATATGAAGCTTTCTTT
TRBV7-8	many	TRBJ2-5	.	CASSPLSGETQYF	TGTGCCAGCAGCCCTCTATCAGGAGAGACCCAGTACTTC
TRBV20-1	.	TRBJ2-6	TRBD2	CSADTPTSGGVSGANVLTF	TGCAGTGCTGATACCCCGACTAGCGGGGGGGTCTCTGGGGCCAACGTCCTGACTTTC
TRBV2	few	TRBJ1-1	.	CASSSARSENTEAFF	TGTGCCAGCAGTTCTGCGAGGAGCGAGAACACTGAAGCTTTCTTT
TRBV9	.	TRBJ1-1	.	CASSVDTGSTEAFF	TGTGCCAGCAGCGTAGATACAGGGAGCACTGAAGCTTTCTTT
TRBV6-2/TRBV6-3	.	TRBJ2-5	.	CANSYGTGQETQYF	TGTGCCAACAGTTACGGGACGGGCCAAGAGACCCAGTACTTC
TRBV7-7	many	TRBJ2-5	.	CASSPRVGYQETQYF	TGTGCTAGCAGCCCCCGAGTTGGATACCAAGAGACCCAGTACTTC
TRBV6-2/TRBV6-3	.	TRBJ1-1	.	CASSKWTAEAFF	TGTGCCAGCAGCAAATGGACAGCTGAAGCTTTCTTT
TRBV12-3/TRBV12-4	.	TRBJ2-1	TRBD2	CASSPGGTSGGYNEQFF	TGTGCCAGCAGTCCCGGTGGGACTAGCGGGGGGTACAATGAGCAGTTCTTC
TRBV9	.	TRBJ2-1	TRBD2	CASSVGGGSSYEQFF	TGTGCCAGCAGCGTAGGGGGGGGGAGTTCCTATGAGCAGTTCTTC
TRBV6-5	.	TRBJ2-2	.	CASSYSVEGAGELFF	TGTGCCAGCAGTTACTCCGTAGAGGGAGCCGGGGAGCTGTTTTTT
TRBV28	many	TRBJ2-5	.	CASSPPGQQETQYF	TGTGCCAGCAGTCCGCCGGGGCAGCAAGAGACCCAGTACTTC
TRBV2	few	TRBJ1-5	.	CASSELDTDQPQHF	TGTGCCAGCAGTGAACTCGATACCGATCAGCCCCAGCATTTT
TRBV9	.	TRBJ2-3	TRBD2	CASSALTSGEDSTDTQYF	TGTGCCAGCAGCGCCTTGACTAGCGGGGAGGATAGCACAGATACGCAGTATTTT
TRBV20-1	.	TRBJ2-5	.	CSAPPDGGLQETQYF	TGCAGTGCACCGCCGGACGGGGGGCTACAAGAGACCCAGTACTTC
TRBV20-1	.	TRBJ1-6	.	CSASTEDFYSPLHF	TGCAGTGCTAGCACGGAGGACTTTTATTCACCCCTCCACTTT
TRBV29-1	.	TRBJ2-7	.	CSVLSGSSYEQYF	TGCAGCGTTTTGTCAGGGTCGTCCTACGAGCAGTACTTC
TRBV19	few	TRBJ2-3	TRBD2	CASSIDVVGAGGSDTQYF	TGTGCCAGTAGTATAGATGTTGTGGGAGCGGGAGGATCAGATACGCAGTATTTT